These T cell receptor beta chains were read from a single sample in a study of blood T cells in healthy people across ages. TCRdb fed the 5' RACE reads into MiXCR, producing one record per CDR3 protein. This sample has 750,000 to 1,000,000 distinct CDR3 sequences, with 29% found just once. These data were also filed under a second study, of T cells of mothers and their children.

The specimen was blood. All receptors come from a woman aged 40-49 years in good health. The CDR3 runs from the conserved cysteine through the conserved F or W. The D gene is left open where the match is weak. Not every row has a clone size; where given, it reads once, few, many or a size class.

V gene: TRBV3-1; D gene: TRBD2; clone size: few; J gene: TRBJ2-3; CDR3 protein: CASSQDKRGGPRADTQYF; CDR3 DNA: TGTGCCAGCAGCCAAGACAAGCGGGGGGGCCCGCGTGCAGATACGCAGTATTTT
V gene: TRBV30; D gene: NA; clone size: NA; J gene: TRBJ1-1; CDR3 protein: CAWSPGGATTEAFF; CDR3 DNA: TGTGCCTGGAGCCCCGGGGGGGCCACGACTGAAGCTTTCTTT
V gene: TRBV20-1; D gene: NA; clone size: few; J gene: TRBJ1-1; CDR3 protein: CSASPIGQLYTEAFF; CDR3 DNA: TGCAGTGCTTCCCCGATAGGACAGCTCTACACTGAAGCTTTCTTT
V gene: TRBV20-1; D gene: TRBD2; clone size: few; J gene: TRBJ2-7; CDR3 protein: CSGRGTSDSYEQYF; CDR3 DNA: TGCAGTGGAAGAGGAACTAGCGACTCCTACGAGCAGTACTTC
V gene: TRBV19; D gene: TRBD2; clone size: NA; J gene: TRBJ2-7; CDR3 protein: CASSTVAGWSYEQYF; CDR3 DNA: TGTGCCAGTAGTACCGTAGCGGGGTGGAGTTACGAGCAGTACTTC
V gene: TRBV11-1; D gene: NA; clone size: few; J gene: TRBJ2-1; CDR3 protein: CASSLLSVSYNEQFF; CDR3 DNA: TGTGCCAGCAGCTTATTGTCCGTCTCCTACAATGAGCAGTTCTTC
V gene: TRBV20-1; D gene: TRBD1; clone size: many; J gene: TRBJ2-1; CDR3 protein: CSARDLQGARDEQFF; CDR3 DNA: TGCAGTGCTAGAGATCTACAGGGGGCGCGTGATGAGCAGTTCTTC
V gene: TRBV20-1; D gene: TRBD2; clone size: NA; J gene: TRBJ2-5; CDR3 protein: CSAGVAGSDETQYF; CDR3 DNA: TGCAGTGCTGGGGTAGCGGGGAGTGATGAGACCCAGTACTTC
V gene: TRBV20-1; D gene: TRBD1; clone size: NA; J gene: TRBJ1-1; CDR3 protein: CSARQGITEAFF; CDR3 DNA: TGCAGTGCCCGACAGGGGATCACTGAAGCTTTCTTT
V gene: TRBV29-1; D gene: NA; clone size: NA; J gene: TRBJ1-1; CDR3 protein: CSVENRIEAFF; CDR3 DNA: TGCAGCGTTGAAAACAGGATTGAAGCTTTCTTT
V gene: TRBV9; D gene: NA; clone size: NA; J gene: TRBJ1-5; CDR3 protein: CASSASGKGVQPQHF; CDR3 DNA: TGTGCCAGCAGCGCCTCAGGGAAGGGGGTTCAGCCCCAGCATTTT
V gene: TRBV29-1; D gene: NA; clone size: NA; J gene: TRBJ1-2; CDR3 protein: CSVEEQKWYGYTF; CDR3 DNA: TGCAGCGTTGAAGAACAGAAGTGGTATGGCTACACCTTC
V gene: TRBV7-4; D gene: TRBD1; clone size: NA; J gene: TRBJ1-5; CDR3 protein: CASRPLQGNQPQHF; CDR3 DNA: TGTGCCAGCAGGCCGCTACAGGGGAATCAGCCCCAGCATTTT
V gene: TRBV28; D gene: NA; clone size: NA; J gene: TRBJ1-5; CDR3 protein: CASSSPGFKGHF; CDR3 DNA: TGTGCCAGCAGTTCCCCGGGTTTTAAGGGGCATTTT